Following are 5 T cell receptor beta chains from one sample sequenced in a study of Ad26.COV2.S vaccination and SARS-CoV-2 variants. Measured with immunoSEQ multiplex PCR; TCRdb has only the in-frame clones, and not every one. The sample contains over 400,000 clones, around 90% of which appear only once. Treatment here: about 20 received Ad26.COV2.S at low or high dose, single or two shots; 5 received placebo; per-sample allocation not given. Sampling took place 63 days after the first vaccine or placebo injection. This specimen was peripheral blood, taken in a trial of Ad26.COV2.S vaccine versus placebo. Receptors originate from a person between 18 and 60 years old who received the Ad26.COV2.S COVID-19 vaccine or a placebo.

The chain joins TRBV4-2 to TRBJ2-7, with 10 bases matching TRBD1. The ends lost 1 base at V and 5 bases at J; junction bases unmatched: 5. The germline gives CDR1 LGHNA, CDR2 YNFKEQ. This CDR3 is 15 amino acids long. CDR3: CASSQGTGGAHEQYF. DNA of the CDR3: TGTGCCAGCAGCCAAGGGACAGGGGGTGCCCACGAGCAGTACTTC.

For this clone: The sample holds other DNA sequences that translate to the same CDR3. Here the CDR3 reads CASSQDLAGRSYNEQFF. The CDR3 DNA sequence: TGCGCCAGCAGCCAAGATCTGGCGGGACGCTCCTACAATGAGCAGTTCTTC. J is TRBJ2-1 and V is TRBV4-3; D possibly corresponds to TRBD2 (6 bases). CDR1 is LGHNA and CDR2 is YSLEER in the germline V gene. Trimming removed 0 bases at V and 0 bases at J, with 12 bases between. The CDR3 spans 17 residues.

CDR3 DNA sequence: TGTGCCAGCAGCACCGGGACAGGGAAATCGGAGACCCAGTACTTC. Protein sequence: CASSTGTGKSETQYF. V gene TRBV7-9 combines with J gene TRBJ2-5; 9 bases agree with TRBD1. Trimming cost V 5 bases and J 5 bases; bases outside gene matches: 9. The CDR3 spans 15 residues. CDR1 and CDR2 from the germline V gene are SEHNR and FQNEAQ (reference sequence).

Comments on this clone: The sample contains more than one DNA sequence encoding this CDR3. The rearrangement joins TRBV3-1 (or the pseudogene TRBV3-2) to TRBJ1-2; TRBD1 might be the D (5 bases). Germline V lookup: CDR1 LGHDT, CDR2 YNNKEL (reference sequence). Trimming shortened V by 0 bases and J by 2 bases, and 10 bases separated the two germline ends. This CDR3 spans 15 amino acids. CDR3 bases: TGTGCCAGCAGCCAAGACCTGGGGGAGAACTATGGCTACACCTTC. It specifies CASSQDLGENYGYTF.

The chain couples TRBV10-3 to TRBJ2-3; TRBD2 matches 15 bases. J gave up 0 bases and V 4 bases, and 14 bases lay outside the gene matches. The V gene's germline CDR1 is ENHRY and CDR2 SYGVKD. There are 21 residues in the CDR3. In DNA, the CDR3 is TGTGCCATCAGTGCACCTTCCGGGACTAGCGGGAGGTTAACTAGCACAGATACGCAGTATTTT. Its translation is CAISAPSGTSGRLTSTDTQYF.